The sequence of this T cell receptor beta chain was determined in a study of shared clonotypes between healthy human individuals. Study conclusions and caveats: Shared clonotypes across all four donors exceeded non-shared ones in generation probability. Clonotype sharing across several donors was observed for around 5% of naive CD4 clonotypes.

Trimming removed 1 base from V and 1 base from J, with 9 bases in between. This CDR3 is built from 14 residues. Germline assignment: CDR1 SGHTS and CDR2 YDEGEE. An even split of each subset's genomic DNA across several immunoSEQ plates was performed. Profiled with immunoSEQ multiplex PCR; TCRdb holds only in-frame clones, not every one. The sample carries hundreds of thousands of clones, 95% to 96% recorded once. Terminally differentiated effector memory CD45RA+ cells were excluded by CCR7 positive selection of CD45RO-negative cells. With respect to this clone: Antigen unknown.

The chain links TRBV5-8 to TRBJ2-7; no firm D call. The source material was naive CD8+ T cells sorted from blood. The receptor was derived from a woman aged 25 to 45 in good health. CDR3 bases: TGTGCCAGCAGCTTGCATACAGATTCCTACGAGCAGTACTTC. Translating gives CASSLHTDSYEQYF. Based on the CDR3 plus reference TRBV5-8 and TRBJ2-7, the full variable domain is EAGVTQSPTHLIKTRGQQATLRCSPISGHTSVYWYQQALGLGLQFLLWYDEGEERNRGNFPPRFSGRQFPNYSSELNVNALELEDSALYLCASSLHTDSYEQYFGPGTRLTVT.